This T cell receptor (beta chain) was identified in a study of T cells after yellow fever vaccination. Study-level findings and limits: Subsequent booster samples again held most clones from primary vaccination (96% CD4, roughly 91% CD8).

A remark on this clonotype: The target antigen is unknown.

Germline V gene sequence: CDR1 SGHRS, CDR2 YFSETQ. V was clipped by 0 bases and J by 2 bases, with 10 bases between them. The CDR3 is 15 amino acids. TCRdb reprocessed the 5' RACE reads via MiXCR and lists one record per CDR3 protein. The sample lists about 340,000 distinct CDR3 sequences; under 15% were seen once. Sample: CD4+ T cells sorted from PBMCs, taken 15 days after the yellow fever booster vaccination. This receptor was identified in a man between 18 and 29 years old who received the YFV17D yellow fever vaccine. This chain links TRBV5-1 with TRBJ2-3; no clear D. CDR3 amino acids: CASSLDGNPTDTQYF. CDR3 sequence (DNA): TGCGCCAGCAGCTTGGACGGCAACCCCACAGATACGCAGTATTTT.